The entry that follows covers one TCR beta chain sequence. The source of the sample is a study of blood T cell repertoires in COVID-19. Turning to the study itself: PBMCs, B-cell-depleted T cells, or T cells were the source of the cDNA or gDNA that made up the material.

The authors' processing: How many nucleated cells were present was estimated from reference gene primer amplification. Some clones are missing from TCRdb's copy, which holds only in-frame ones; the method was immunoSEQ multiplex PCR. That table supplies the V and J calls and clone size; D and trimming were determined from the DNA. The repertoire holds 110,000 or so clones, with more than 65% as singletons. Sequencing was performed on peripheral blood. The receptor was derived from a man aged 50-59 years with acute or convalescent COVID-19.

This CDR3 is CASSLRTGVRGTEAFF. Here the CDR3 DNA reads TGTGCCAGCAGCTTACGGACAGGCGTGAGGGGCACTGAAGCTTTCTTT. V gene TRBV13 combines with J gene TRBJ1-1; 7 positions agree with TRBD1. From germline, CDR1 is PRHDT and CDR2 FYEKMQ (reference sequence). The V gene end was trimmed by 2 bases and the J gene end by 4 bases; junction bases not matched to a gene: 10. CDR3 length: 16 amino acids.